A single sample is the source of the 18 T cell receptor beta chains below, sequenced in a study of CD8+ T cells in alopecia areata. Regarding treatment: oral pan-JAK inhibitor, 5-10 mg twice daily. As the sequencing template, cDNA was produced by extracting RNA and reverse transcribing it. Measured with immunoSEQ multiplex PCR; TCRdb has only the in-frame clones, and not every one. The sample records about 190,000 clones, about 60% being singletons. This specimen was CD4+ T cells sorted from blood, taken at week 4, from a patient treated with tofacitinib. These receptors were obtained from a human donor with alopecia areata.

This chain links TRBV5-1 with TRBJ2-3, with 8 nucleotides matching TRBD2. CDR3 length: 14 residues. CDR1 and CDR2 (germline): SGHRS, YFSETQ. The V and J ends lost 6 bases and 3 bases, in that order; junction bases with no gene match: 6. As DNA, the CDR3 is TGCGCCAGCAAGCAAGCGGGAGTGACAGATACGCAGTATTTT. This sequence encodes CASKQAGVTDTQYF.

This clone was picked up a small number of times. V is TRBV4-1 and J is TRBJ2-7; perhaps TRBD2 as D (5 bases). CDR3 length: 13 residues. CDR1 is MGHRA, CDR2 YSYEKL, per germline. With 5 bases removed from V and 1 base from J, the gap between germline ends came to 9 bases. This CDR3 is CASSFDYSYEQYF. CDR3 in DNA: TGCGCCAGCAGCTTCGACTATTCCTACGAGCAGTACTTC.

This sequence joins TRBV7-9 and TRBJ2-5; the D gene is possibly TRBD2 (6 bases). Germline CDR1 reads SEHNR; CDR2 reads FQNEAQ (reference sequence). This CDR3 has 10 residues. With 10 bases removed from V and 5 bases from J, the gap between germline ends came to 8 bases. CDR3 nucleotides: TGTGCCACAGGGAGGGAGACCCAGTACTTC. Translating it yields CATGRETQYF.

The chain combines TRBV27 with TRBJ2-7; D gene unclear. CDR3 length: 13 residues. Per the germline V gene, CDR1 is MNHEY and CDR2 is SMNVEV (reference sequence). The V end lost 2 bases, the J end lost 3 bases, and 8 bases lay between the germline ends. The CDR3 sequence: CASSLREDYEQYF. As DNA, the CDR3 is TGTGCCAGCAGTTTAAGAGAGGACTACGAGCAGTACTTC.

The J gene is TRBJ1-2, the V gene TRBV9, with D possibly matching TRBD1 (5 bases). The germline CDR1 and CDR2 sequences are SGDLS and YYNGEE. The CDR3 is 13 residues long. The V end lost 0 bases, the J end lost 4 bases, and 7 bases lay between the germline ends. The CDR3 loop is CASSVGGSYGYTF. The CDR3 DNA follows: TGTGCCAGCAGCGTAGGGGGGTCCTATGGCTACACCTTC.

This clone was seen a few times. The rearrangement uses TRBV29-1 and TRBJ2-2; tentative D call: TRBD2 (6 bases). The CDR3 extends over 13 amino acids. Deletions cut 7 bases from V and 0 bases from J, with 9 bases between. In germline, CDR1 is SQVTM, CDR2 ANQGSEA. The CDR3 region has the DNA TGCAGCGGCCAGCGGGCGAACACCGGGGAGCTGTTTTTT. It encodes CSGQRANTGELFF.

The gene calls are TRBV5-1 and TRBJ2-4; 7 bases fit TRBD2. CDR1 and CDR2 from the germline V gene are SGHRS and YFSETQ. CDR3 length equals 15 residues. Trimming cost V 5 bases and J 7 bases; bases outside gene matches: 12. CDR3 sequence reads: CASSPYREAGNIQYF. The CDR3 coding sequence is TGCGCCAGCAGTCCTTACCGGGAGGCCGGGAACATTCAGTACTTC.

This chain uses TRBV27 with TRBJ2-2; TRBD1 matches at 8 bases. Germline V gene sequence: CDR1 MNHEY, CDR2 SMNVEV (reference sequence). With 2 bases clipped from V and 1 base from J, the junction kept 3 bases outside the gene matches. CDR3 size: 16 residues. CDR3 nucleotides: TGTGCCAGCAGTTTAAACAGGGGGAAGAACACCGGGGAGCTGTTTTTT. Translating gives CASSLNRGKNTGELFF.

V usage is TRBV15 and J usage is TRBJ2-1, with 7 bases that match TRBD2. The length of the CDR3 is 16 residues. CDR1 is LNHNV, CDR2 YYDKDF, per germline (reference sequence). The ends lost 0 bases at V and 6 bases at J; junction bases unmatched: 8. CDR3 DNA: TGTGCCACCAGCAGAGATCTGGGAGGGCACGGCAATGAGCAGTTCTTC. The encoded protein is CATSRDLGGHGNEQFF.

The J gene is TRBJ2-1, the V gene TRBV2, with a weak D call TRBD2 (6 bases). CDR3 size: 14 residues. Between the trimmed V and J ends, which lost 6 bases and 6 bases, there was a span of 15 bases. Germline assignment: CDR1 SNHLY and CDR2 FYNNEI. Here the CDR3 DNA reads TGTGCCAGCAGCCGGGACTTAGGCCCCAATGAGCAGTTCTTC. Protein: CASSRDLGPNEQFF.

The V call is TRBV29-1, the J call TRBJ1-2; 11 positions match TRBD1. Looked up from germline, CDR1 is SQVTM and CDR2 is ANQGSEA. V shed 5 bases and J 5 bases; nucleotides not matched to a gene: 13. The CDR3 has 16 residues. This chain's CDR3 is CSVSTGTGGTLYGYTF. CDR3 coding DNA: TGCAGCGTTTCCACCGGGACAGGGGGGACACTGTATGGCTACACCTTC.

This rearrangement joins TRBV11-2 to TRBJ2-7, with D maybe TRBD2 (6 bases). This CDR3 contains 15 residues. Germline V gene data show CDR1 as SGHAT and CDR2 as FQNNGV. Deletions cut 7 bases from V and 1 base from J, with 17 bases between. The DNA of the CDR3 is TGTGCCAGCAACGTCGGGTCAGGGACTTCCTACGAGCAGTACTTC. Its protein is CASNVGSGTSYEQYF.

This chain connects TRBV29-1 to TRBJ1-4, with D possibly matching TRBD1 (5 bases). The germline gives CDR1 SQVTM, CDR2 ANQGSEA. This CDR3 has 13 residues. Trimming removed 5 bases at V and 5 bases at J, with 12 bases between. CDR3 DNA sequence: TGCAGCGTTCGACAGTCATCAAATGAAAAACTGTTTTTT. Amino acids: CSVRQSSNEKLFF.

The CDR3, as DNA: TGTGCCAGCAGTTCCCGTTCGGCCGTCACAGATACGCAGTATTTT. As protein: CASSSRSAVTDTQYF. The chain recombines TRBV25-1 with TRBJ2-3; D ambiguous. V was clipped by 5 bases and J by 2 bases, with 14 bases between them. The CDR3 consists of 15 residues. Germline CDR1 reads MGHDK; CDR2 reads SYGVNS. Based on the CDR3 plus reference TRBV25-1 and TRBJ2-3, the full variable domain is EADIYQTPRYLVIGTGKKITLECSQTMGHDKMYWYQQDPGMELHLIHYSYGVNSTEKGDLSSESTVSRIRTEHFPLTLESARPSHTSQYLCASSSRSAVTDTQYFGPGTRLTVL.

The rearrangement joins TRBV30 to TRBJ2-4; a weak D match, TRBD2 (5 bases). The V end lost 1 base, the J end lost 8 bases, and 12 bases lay between the germline ends. Per the germline V gene, CDR1 is GTSNPN and CDR2 is SVGIG (reference sequence). This CDR3 has 13 residues. CDR3 nucleotide sequence: TGTGCCTGGAGTGGGGCCCTGGAGGACATTCAGTACTTC. It yields the protein CAWSGALEDIQYF.

This chain links TRBV7-9 with TRBJ2-5; the match to TRBD2 covers 7 bases. CDR1 SEHNR and CDR2 FQNEAQ come from the germline V gene (reference sequence). The ends lost 5 bases at V and 5 bases at J; junction bases unmatched: 14. The CDR3 sequence is 16 residues long. The CDR3, as DNA: TGTGCCAGCAGCGCAGGAGGCGGGGGAGGCGTGGAGACCCAGTACTTC. Residues: CASSAGGGGGVETQYF.

The chain uses TRBV29-1 and TRBJ2-7; 11 bases are a match to TRBD1. This CDR3 is 15 amino acids long. From germline, CDR1 is SQVTM and CDR2 ANQGSEA. Germline trimming cut 6 bases from V and 2 bases from J; bases unmatched to any gene: 9. CDR3 nucleotide sequence: TGCAGCGTGGCCGGGACAGGGGGTTTAACCTACGAGCAGTACTTC. Translating it yields CSVAGTGGLTYEQYF.

This clone appeared once. This sequence joins TRBV4-2 and TRBJ2-2; the D gene is possibly TRBD2 (6 bases). Germline CDR1 reads LGHNA; CDR2 reads YNFKEQ. This CDR3 comprises 16 residues. Trimming left V 3 bases short and J 1 base short, with 12 bases between. CDR3 protein: CASSHQGRENTGELFF. CDR3 sequence (DNA): TGTGCCAGCAGCCACCAAGGGCGGGAGAACACCGGGGAGCTGTTTTTT.